Listed here are 21 T cell receptor beta chains from one sample, sequenced in a study of blood T cell repertoires in COVID-19. Sequenced by immunoSEQ multiplex PCR; TCRdb stores in-frame clones only, minus some. The sample includes approximately 85,000 clones, 86% of them seen just once. Sequenced material: peripheral blood. Receptor source: a woman of 80 years or more in a cohort sampled during active or convalescent COVID-19.

The J gene is TRBJ1-3, the V gene TRBV9, with unresolved D. CDR3 size: 15 residues. The germline V gene encodes CDR1 SGDLS and CDR2 YYNGEE. V lost 2 bases and J 0 bases, leaving 9 bases between the germline ends. CDR3 residues: CASSVVGDSGNTIYF. DNA of the CDR3: TGTGCCAGCAGCGTCGTCGGGGACTCTGGAAACACCATATATTTT.

The V gene is TRBV12-3 or TRBV12-4, the J gene TRBJ1-1; D may be TRBD1 (6 bases). This CDR3 spans 12 amino acids. V dropped 2 bases and J dropped 11 bases, with 12 bases sitting between them. The CDR3 bases are TGTGCCAGCAGTTTACGGCAGGGGAGCGCTTTCTTT. Translated: CASSLRQGSAFF.

This chain uses TRBV6-1 with TRBJ2-7; 9 nucleotides align to TRBD1. The CDR3 sequence is 15 residues long. Per the germline V gene, CDR1 is MNHNS and CDR2 is SASEGT. With 3 bases clipped from V and 3 bases from J, the junction kept 6 bases outside the gene matches. CDR3 coding DNA: TGTGCCAGCAGTGAGCAGACAGGGGGGCTCTACGAGCAGTACGTC. As protein: CASSEQTGGLYEQYV.

The V gene is TRBV24-1, the J gene TRBJ2-1; 9 nucleotides match TRBD2. V gave up 5 bases and J gave up 4 bases; unmatched junction bases: 11. Germline V gene lookup returns CDR1 KGHDR and CDR2 SFDVKD. This CDR3 spans 17 amino acids. CDR3 sequence reads: CATSALGAGGSYNEQFF. In DNA, the CDR3 is TGTGCCACCAGTGCCCTGGGTGCGGGAGGGTCTTACAATGAGCAGTTCTTC.

The chain carries TRBV12-3 or TRBV12-4 and TRBJ2-5; maybe TRBD2 (5 bases). The CDR3 sequence is 11 residues long. V lost 8 bases, J lost 5 bases, and 9 bases lay in between. The CDR3 DNA reads as TGTGCCAGCTCAAAGCGGGAGACCCAGTACTTC. It translates to CASSKRETQYF.

As DNA, the CDR3 is TGTGCCAGCAGCCCAGCAGGGGGGGAAAAACTGTTTTTT. This sequence encodes CASSPAGGEKLFF. The genes are TRBV7-3 and TRBJ1-4; 7 bases match TRBD1. Germline V gene data show CDR1 as SGHTA and CDR2 as FQGTGA. J gave up 8 bases and V 5 bases, and 5 bases lay outside the gene matches. The CDR3 extends over 13 amino acids.

This chain links TRBV18 with TRBJ2-5; 9 bases align to TRBD1. The V gene end was trimmed by 6 bases and the J gene end by 1 base; junction bases not matched to a gene: 12. CDR1 KGHSH and CDR2 LQKENI come from the germline V gene. This CDR3 region has 17 residues. The chain's CDR3 is CASSPLGQGIVQETQYF. The CDR3 bases are TGTGCCAGCTCCCCTTTGGGACAGGGAATTGTCCAAGAGACCCAGTACTTC.

The chain links TRBV5-1 to TRBJ1-5, with TRBD1 as a possible D gene (5 bases). The V end was cut by 4 bases, the J end by 6 bases, with 17 bases between. The CDR3 has 15 residues. The germline V gene encodes CDR1 SGHRS and CDR2 YFSETQ. CDR3 region: CASSRGGDPTQPQHF. The CDR3 coding sequence is TGCGCCAGCAGCCGGGGCGGGGACCCTACTCAGCCCCAGCATTTT.

J is TRBJ1-2 and V is TRBV9; the D gene is possibly TRBD1 (6 bases). Trimming removed 6 bases at V and 4 bases at J, with 22 bases between. CDR1 is SGDLS and CDR2 is YYNGEE in the germline V gene. The CDR3 has 16 amino acids. The CDR3 here is CASTAGPGGLGYGYTF. CDR3 sequence (DNA): TGTGCCAGCACCGCCGGACCCGGGGGGCTAGGCTATGGCTACACCTTC.

The rearrangement joins TRBV28 to TRBJ2-6, with 11 bases fitting TRBD1. The trim removed 5 bases at V and 2 bases at J, leaving 5 bases unmatched. Germline CDR1 MDHEN, CDR2 SYDVKM. The length of the CDR3 is 17 residues. The CDR3 loop is CASSPWDRGTGANVLTF. The CDR3 DNA is TGTGCCAGCAGTCCATGGGACAGGGGGACTGGGGCCAACGTCCTGACTTTC.

CDR3 sequence reads: CASVSTRDIQYF. DNA for the CDR3: TGTGCCAGCGTATCGACTAGGGACATTCAGTACTTC. The rearrangement joins TRBV6-6 to TRBJ2-4; TRBD2 might be the D (6 bases). V lost 8 bases and J 8 bases, leaving 13 bases between the germline ends. The length of the CDR3 is 12 residues. Germline assignment: CDR1 MNHNY and CDR2 SVGAGI (reference sequence).

The rearrangement links TRBV28 to TRBJ1-2; 7 positions match TRBD1. This CDR3 region has 13 residues. From germline, CDR1 is MDHEN and CDR2 SYDVKM. After removal of 6 bases from V and 8 bases from J, the junction contained 9 bases not matched to a gene. Here the CDR3 reads CASRTGTLRGYTF. CDR3 bases: TGTGCCAGCAGGACAGGGACTTTGAGAGGCTACACCTTC.

The V gene is TRBV10-2, the J gene TRBJ2-2; D is undetermined. Per the germline V gene, CDR1 is WSHSY and CDR2 is SAAADI. There are 13 residues in the CDR3. V lost 6 bases and J 6 bases, leaving 11 bases between the germline ends. Here the CDR3 DNA reads TGCGCCAGCAGGGCCCTAGGTCCCGGGGAGCTGTTTTTT. It translates to CASRALGPGELFF.

The chain recombines TRBV6-4 with TRBJ2-3; 10 nucleotides align to TRBD1. CDR3 size: 15 residues. Germline V lookup: CDR1 MRHNA, CDR2 SNTAGT. With 2 bases clipped from V and 3 bases from J, the junction kept 2 bases outside the gene matches. For the CDR3, the DNA is TGTGCCAGCAGTGACGGGACAGGGGAGACAGATACGCAGTATTTT. This encodes CASSDGTGETDTQYF.

The chain uses TRBV5-4 and TRBJ1-3; 7 positions match TRBD1. CDR1 and CDR2 from the germline V gene are SGHNT and YYREEE (reference sequence). The CDR3 has 14 residues. The ends lost 3 bases at V and 4 bases at J; junction bases unmatched: 4. DNA of the CDR3: TGTGCCAGCAGCTCGACAGGGAGCGGAAACACCATATATTTT. This codes for CASSSTGSGNTIYF. Using reference TRBV5-4 and TRBJ1-3 for the parts outside the CDR3, the full variable domain is ETGVTQSPTHLIKTRGQQVTLRCSSQSGHNTVSWYQQALGQGPQFIFQYYREEENGRGNFPPRFSGLQFPNYSSELNVNALELDDSALYLCASSSTGSGNTIYFGEGSWLTVV.

This clone was seen once. The rearrangement joins TRBV12-3 or TRBV12-4 to TRBJ1-2, with TRBD1 matching over 7 bases. With V trimmed by 1 base and J by 7 bases, 3 bases remained unmatched. This CDR3 has 13 amino acids. In DNA form, the CDR3 reads TGTGCCAGCAGTTTAGAGGGGGCGGGTGGCTACACCTTC. It specifies CASSLEGAGGYTF.

This clone was seen once. V gene TRBV5-1 combines with J gene TRBJ2-1; 7 positions match TRBD1. The CDR3 covers 15 residues. Germline V CDR1 and CDR2: SGHRS, YFSETQ. The J segment lost 7 bases and the V segment lost 0 bases, leaving 7 bases of the junction unmatched. As DNA, the CDR3 is TGCGCCAGCAGCTTGGCAGGGACAGTTTTGAATGAGCAGTTCTTC. It yields the protein CASSLAGTVLNEQFF.

This chain uses TRBV27 with TRBJ1-1, with 8 bases fitting TRBD1. The J segment lost 4 bases and the V segment lost 3 bases, leaving 7 bases of the junction unmatched. CDR3 length: 15 residues. Germline V gives CDR1 MNHEY, CDR2 SMNVEV (reference sequence). In nucleotides, the CDR3 is TGTGCCAGCAGTTTTGGGCAGGGGGCGGGCACTGAAGCTTTCTTT. Amino acids: CASSFGQGAGTEAFF.

This chain joins TRBV18 and TRBJ2-2; D not resolved. There are 14 residues in the CDR3. Germline values: CDR1 KGHSH, CDR2 LQKENI. Between the trimmed V and J ends, which lost 6 bases and 1 base, there was a span of 9 bases. The CDR3 DNA reads TGTGCCAGCTCTGTGAGAGGGAACACCGGGGAGCTGTTTTTT. It specifies CASSVRGNTGELFF. The variable domain in full, with the rest retrieved from reference TRBV18 and TRBJ2-2, is NAGVMQNPRHLVRRRGQEARLRCSPMKGHSHVYWYRQLPEEGLKFMVYLQKENIIDESGMPKERFSAEFPKEGPSILRIQQVVRGDSAAYFCASSVRGNTGELFFGEGSRLTVL.

The J gene is TRBJ2-2, the V gene TRBV7-9; weak D call: TRBD2 (5 bases). With 0 bases removed from V and 6 bases from J, the gap between germline ends came to 5 bases. The CDR3 extends over 13 amino acids. The germline gives CDR1 SEHNR, CDR2 FQNEAQ (reference sequence). The CDR3 DNA reads as TGTGCCAGCAGCTTAGCGGGAGCCGGGGAGCTGTTTTTT. Translating gives CASSLAGAGELFF.

V and J are TRBV27 and TRBJ1-1; D is unresolved. The V and J ends lost 0 bases and 11 bases respectively, with 13 bases between them. This CDR3 spans 13 amino acids. CDR1 MNHEY and CDR2 SMNVEV come from the germline V gene (reference sequence). Written as DNA, the CDR3 is TGTGCCAGCAGTTTATCCCCCCGGACTGGGGCTTTCTTT. Translating it yields CASSLSPRTGAFF.